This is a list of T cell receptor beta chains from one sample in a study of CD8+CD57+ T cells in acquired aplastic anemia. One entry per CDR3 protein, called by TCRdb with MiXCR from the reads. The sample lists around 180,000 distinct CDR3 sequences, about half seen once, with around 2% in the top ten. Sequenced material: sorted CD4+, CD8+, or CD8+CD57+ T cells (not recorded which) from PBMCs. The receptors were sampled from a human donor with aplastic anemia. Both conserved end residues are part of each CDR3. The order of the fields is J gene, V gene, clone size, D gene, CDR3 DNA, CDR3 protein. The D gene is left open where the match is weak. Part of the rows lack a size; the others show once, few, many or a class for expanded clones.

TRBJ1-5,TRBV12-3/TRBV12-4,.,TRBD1,TGTGCCAGCAGGGGGACAGGTCCTAGCAATCAGCCCCAGCATTTT,CASRGTGPSNQPQHF
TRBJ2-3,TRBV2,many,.,TGTGCCAGCAGCCAACGGACTAGCACAGATACGCAGTATTTT,CASSQRTSTDTQYF
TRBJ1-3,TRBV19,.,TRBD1,TGTGCCAGTGCTGAATTGACAGGGAACACCATATATTTT,CASAELTGNTIYF
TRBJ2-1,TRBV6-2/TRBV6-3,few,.,TGTGCCAGCAGTTACGGGGACCCCGGGGGCCAGGCGTTCTTC,CASSYGDPGGQAFF
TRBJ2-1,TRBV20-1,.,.,TGCAGTGCTAATGGCCTTGGCGGGCCGGTATACAATGAGCAGTTCTTC,CSANGLGGPVYNEQFF
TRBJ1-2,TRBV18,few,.,TGTGCCAGCTCACCAATTGGGACGGGGGCCGACTATGGCTACACCTTC,CASSPIGTGADYGYTF
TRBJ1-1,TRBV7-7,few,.,TGTGCCAGCAGCTTTCGGCAGGGAAGGCTGCGGGAGGTCAAAAAAGCTTTCTTT,CASSFRQGRLREVKKAFF
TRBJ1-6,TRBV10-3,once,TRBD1,TGTGCCATCAGTGAGTCTCTGGGACAGCGTACTGAAAAACGCTATAATTCACCCCTCCACTTT,CAISESLGQRTEKRYNSPLHF
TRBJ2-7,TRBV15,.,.,TGTGCCACCAGCAGGTGGGCCACCTACGAGCAGTACTTC,CATSRWATYEQYF
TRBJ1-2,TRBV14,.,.,TGTGCCAGCACCACGAACTATGGCTACACCTTC,CASTTNYGYTF
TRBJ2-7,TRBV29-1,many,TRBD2,TGCAGCGTCCTCAGGACTAGCACACCCTACGAGCAGTACTTC,CSVLRTSTPYEQYF